This T cell receptor beta chain comes out of a study of blood T cell repertoires in COVID-19 (dated by TCRdb to 2019 to 2021). With regard to the full study: Samples covering the acute and convalescent phases of COVID-19 were provided by collaborators in the United States, Italy and Spain. The material from the prospective study consisted of cDNA or gDNA derived from T cells, B-cell-depleted T cells, or PBMCs. Subjects who had been exposed to COVID-19, were actively infected with it, or had recovered from it provided the deeply sampled blood TCRbeta repertoires that made up the dataset. A freely available public database, intended as a resource for researchers studying the immune response to SARS-CoV-2, is where the repertoires were released. The samples were drawn from two sources: the first 160 participants of the ongoing ImmuneRACE study, and 1,254 subjects contributed by 6 global collaborators. Sample metadata almost always included a de-identified subject ID, COVID-19 status, age in years and sex. HLA class I and class II types, where available, came from metadata supplied by the sample provider rather than from assay-based typing. Broad study findings and their caveats: The quantity of clinical and demographic metadata differed by source and by participant and was supplied without curation.

The germline V gene (reference sequence) supplies CDR1 LGHDT and CDR2 YNNKEL. Including the terminal cysteine and phenylalanine, the CDR3 comprises 14 residues. Just the 42-base CDR3 DNA is kept, in frame starting at base 1. Relative to germline, V is 2 bases shorter and J is 10 bases shorter, with 14 bases between their ends. TCRbeta CDR3 regions were amplified from genomic DNA using the immunoSEQ Assay, a bias-controlled multiplex PCR. On the study's bioinformatics: The number of nucleated cells in each sample was estimated by amplification of reference gene primers within the assay. To quantify the absolute abundance of each unique TCRbeta CDR3 rearrangement, sequence reads were collapsed and filtered. Productive Simpson clonality was computed per sample as the square root of Simpson's diversity index over productive rearrangements. TCRdb provides this immuneACCESS table in a form limited to in-frame rearrangements. Some clones are lacking; in checked studies, under half of them reflect an unresolved V gene, and why the rest are absent is not known. The V and J calls and clone size are taken from that table; D and trimming were inferred from the DNA. The sample yields approximately 150,000 clones; 88% were counted once. About 28% of the sample rests with the top ten.

Details on this clone: Its antigen is unknown. No quality values exist for individual bases; no much larger clone is one base distant.

Whole blood was collected in K2EDTA tubes by collaborating institutions according to the institutions' own protocols. Collaborator samples were shipped for TCRbeta analysis as frozen whole blood, isolated PBMCs, or DNA extracted from either sample type. This TCR derives from a human donor in a cohort sampled during active COVID-19. Sequences were obtained from peripheral blood. The receptor chain draws on TRBV3-1 (or the pseudogene TRBV3-2) and TRBJ2-2, with TRBD2 perhaps the D gene, on 7 matching bases. The DNA is as follows: TGTGCCAGCAGCCAAACGGGGGGCAAAGAGGAGCTGTTTTTT. It specifies CASSQTGGKEELFF.